This passage covers 20 T cell receptor beta chains from one sample sequenced in a study of cytotoxic CD8 clonotypes in ibrutinib-treated CLL. Some clones are missing from TCRdb's copy, which holds only in-frame ones; the method was immunoSEQ multiplex PCR. The sample records 25,000 to 30,000 clones, 76% being singletons. Sequenced material: PBMCs, taken after 36 months of ibrutinib treatment. Receptors originate from a human donor with chronic lymphocytic leukemia.

The chain uses TRBV19 and TRBJ1-5; 9 nucleotides match TRBD1. Trimming took 3 bases from V and 2 from J; bases not matched to a gene: 5. The germline V gene encodes CDR1 LNHDA and CDR2 SQIVND (reference sequence). This CDR3 has 16 residues. CDR3 loop: CASSITGGAGNQPQHF. The CDR3 region has the DNA TGTGCCAGTAGTATTACAGGGGGCGCCGGCAATCAGCCCCAGCATTTT.

The V call is TRBV7-3, the J call TRBJ1-3; the match to TRBD1 covers 7 bases. CDR1 is SGHTA and CDR2 is FQGTGA in the germline V gene. The CDR3 is 15 amino acids. The V gene end was trimmed by 5 bases and the J gene end by 0 bases; junction bases not matched to a gene: 4. In nucleotides, the CDR3 is TGTGCCAGCAGCCCAGGGGGGAGCTCTGGAAACACCATATATTTT. It is translated as CASSPGGSSGNTIYF.

The chain recombines TRBV7-3 with TRBJ2-3; tentative D call: TRBD1 (6 bases). Germline CDR1 is SGHTA and CDR2 is FQGTGA. This CDR3 is built from 15 residues. Trimming took 2 bases from V and 3 from J, leaving 12 bases between them. CDR3 loop: CASSLWAGATDTQYF. The CDR3 DNA sequence: TGTGCCAGCAGCTTATGGGCAGGGGCTACAGATACGCAGTATTTT. Based on the CDR3 plus reference TRBV7-3 and TRBJ2-3, the full variable domain is GAGVSQTPSNKVTEKGKYVELRCDPISGHTALYWYRQSLGQGPEFLIYFQGTGAADDSGLPNDRFFAVRPEGSVSTLKIQRTERGDSAVYLCASSLWAGATDTQYFGPGTRLTVL.

J is TRBJ2-5 and V is TRBV2, with a weak D call TRBD2 (5 bases). Trimming cost V 5 bases and J 5 bases, with 21 bases left between them. Looked up from germline, CDR1 is SNHLY and CDR2 is FYNNEI. This CDR3 has 16 residues. As DNA, the CDR3 is TGTGCCAGCAGTCAGCGGACCCCTTCTATTAGCGAGACCCAGTACTTC. Translation gives CASSQRTPSISETQYF.

The rearrangement joins TRBV9 to TRBJ2-2; D not certain. The CDR3 is 13 amino acids. V lost 5 bases, J lost 4 bases, and 9 bases lay in between. Per the germline V gene, CDR1 is SGDLS and CDR2 is YYNGEE. In DNA, the CDR3 is TGTGCCAGCAGTCCAGAGATCACCGGGGAGCTGTTTTTT. This sequence encodes CASSPEITGELFF.

The genes are TRBV9 and TRBJ2-2; D unclear. From germline, CDR1 is SGDLS and CDR2 YYNGEE. The CDR3 extends over 15 amino acids. Trimming left V 0 bases short and J 4 bases short, with 10 bases between. The DNA of the CDR3 is TGTGCCAGCAGCGTAGAACAGTCGGGCACCGGGGAGCTGTTTTTT. Translation gives CASSVEQSGTGELFF.

The chain joins TRBV5-6 to TRBJ2-3; D not certain. This CDR3 has 14 amino acids. V lost 3 bases, J lost 3 bases, and 11 bases lay in between. Germline V gives CDR1 SGHDT, CDR2 YYEEEE. Here the CDR3 reads CASSSTPATDTQYF. DNA for the CDR3: TGTGCCAGCAGCTCCACCCCGGCAACAGATACGCAGTATTTT.

The chain combines TRBV4-2 with TRBJ2-7; TRBD1 or TRBD2 may be the D gene (6 bases each). The CDR3 spans 15 residues. The V gene lost 1 base and the J gene lost 5 bases, with 15 bases spanning the gap. In germline, CDR1 is LGHNA, CDR2 YNFKEQ. The CDR3 nucleotides read TGTGCCAGCAGCCAAGCTCGGGGGCCCACGGACGAGCAGTACTTC. It specifies CASSQARGPTDEQYF.

This clone was observed a few times. The CDR3 protein is CASSSPRDRGTPNYGYTF. For the CDR3, the DNA is TGTGCCAGCAGTTCCCCCCGGGACAGGGGAACTCCTAACTATGGCTACACCTTC. This chain links TRBV27 with TRBJ1-2; 10 nucleotides agree with TRBD1. Losses at the gene ends were 4 bases for V and 0 bases for J; bases not matched to a gene: 11. CDR1 and CDR2 (germline): MNHEY, SMNVEV (reference sequence). This CDR3 comprises 18 residues.

The chain is built from TRBV7-9 and TRBJ1-4, with TRBD1 matching 8 bases. The CDR3 runs 14 residues. Germline V lookup: CDR1 SEHNR, CDR2 FQNEAQ (reference sequence). The ends lost 3 bases at V and 7 bases at J; junction bases unmatched: 4. The CDR3 nucleotides read TGTGCCAGCAGCTTGCAGGGGGCCGGTGAAAAACTGTTTTTT. Translated: CASSLQGAGEKLFF.

The chain joins TRBV7-9 to TRBJ2-5; 7 bases are shared with TRBD2. This CDR3 comprises 12 residues. Germline CDR1 reads SEHNR; CDR2 reads FQNEAQ (reference sequence). V shed 4 bases and J 4 bases; nucleotides not matched to a gene: 0. CDR3 sequence: CASSSGGETQYF. The CDR3 DNA follows: TGTGCCAGCAGCTCGGGGGGAGAGACCCAGTACTTC.

This clone occurred once. The chain uses TRBV4-1 and TRBJ1-1, with D perhaps TRBD1 (6 bases). This CDR3 contains 17 residues. Trimming removed 2 bases from V and 7 bases from J, with 23 bases in between. CDR1 and CDR2 (germline): MGHRA, YSYEKL. The CDR3 bases are TGCGCCAGCAGCCAAATGACTCCCGGACAGTTTTACATTGAAGCTTTCTTT. Residues: CASSQMTPGQFYIEAFF.

The chain employs TRBV5-6 and TRBJ1-1; D not resolved. V lost 3 bases and J 7 bases, leaving 13 bases between the germline ends. The CDR3 sequence is 13 residues long. Germline CDR1 reads SGHDT; CDR2 reads YYEEEE. In DNA form, the CDR3 reads TGTGCCAGCAGCTACGTCCGATCTTTTGAAGCTTTCTTT. Encoded protein: CASSYVRSFEAFF.

This clone was counted a few times. The chain couples TRBV6-1 to TRBJ1-5; the D gene is possibly TRBD1 (6 bases). Trimming pared 5 bases from V and 1 base from J, leaving 12 bases between. Germline assignment: CDR1 MNHNS and CDR2 SASEGT. The CDR3 is made up of 15 amino acids. The CDR3 loop reads CASSSEGGSNQPQHF. The CDR3 coding sequence is TGTGCCAGCAGTTCTGAGGGGGGGAGCAATCAGCCCCAGCATTTT.

A few counts support this clone. The V and J genes are TRBV25-1 and TRBJ2-7, with D possibly being TRBD1 (5 bases). The V end lost 2 bases, the J end lost 3 bases, and 11 bases lay between the germline ends. Per the germline V gene, CDR1 is MGHDK and CDR2 is SYGVNS. The CDR3 is 14 amino acids. CDR3 loop: CASSEGALYYEQYF. The CDR3 DNA reads TGTGCCAGCAGTGAAGGGGCCCTCTACTACGAGCAGTACTTC.

This clone was counted between two and nine times. This sequence joins TRBV20-1 and TRBJ2-3, with D hard to call. This CDR3 has 11 residues. Germline V gene lookup returns CDR1 DFQATT and CDR2 SNEGSKA (reference sequence). The V end lost 3 bases, the J end lost 5 bases, and 6 bases lay between the germline ends. The CDR3 loop reads CSASLEDTQYF. The CDR3 DNA reads TGCAGTGCTAGTTTGGAAGATACGCAGTATTTT.

The CDR3 DNA is TGTGCCAGCGGCACCCCGAGGGGCGCCGGGAACACTGAAGCTTTCTTT. Residues: CASGTPRGAGNTEAFF. This chain joins TRBV2 and TRBJ1-1; a possible D gene is TRBD1 (5 bases). The CDR3 runs 16 residues. Trimming removed 8 bases at V and 1 base at J, with 20 bases between. Germline CDR1 is SNHLY and CDR2 is FYNNEI.

This clone was found once. This chain links TRBV15 with TRBJ1-2; possibly TRBD1 for D (5 bases). The CDR3 length is 13 residues. V lost 1 base to trimming and J lost 8 bases, with 11 bases between them. Germline assignment: CDR1 LNHNV and CDR2 YYDKDF (reference sequence). The CDR3 bases are TGTGCCACCAGCAGAGTCGTGAGGGACGGCTACACCTTC. Its translation: CATSRVVRDGYTF. Combining the CDR3 with reference TRBV15 and TRBJ1-2 gives the whole variable domain DAMVIQNPRYQVTQFGKPVTLSCSQTLNHNVMYWYQQKSSQAPKLLFHYYDKDFNNEADTPDNFQSRRPNTSFCFLDIRSPGLGDTAMYLCATSRVVRDGYTFGSGTRLTVV.

The genes are TRBV5-6 and TRBJ2-7; TRBD1 matches at 9 bases. The germline V gene has CDR1 SGHDT and CDR2 YYEEEE. The CDR3 is 16 amino acids. V gave up 5 bases and J gave up 2 bases; unmatched junction bases: 11. As DNA, the CDR3 is TGTGCCAGCAGGCCGGGACAGGGTCCACTTCCCTACGAGCAGTACTTC. It yields the protein CASRPGQGPLPYEQYF.

The chain has TRBV11-1 and TRBJ1-2; TRBD1 agrees at 10 bases. CDR3 length: 15 amino acids. Germline trimming cut 5 bases from V and 4 bases from J; bases unmatched to any gene: 7. Germline CDR1 and CDR2: SGHAT and FQDESV (reference sequence). The CDR3 reads CASSARQGAFYGYTF. Written as DNA, the CDR3 is TGTGCCAGCAGCGCTCGACAGGGGGCGTTCTATGGCTACACCTTC.